This T cell receptor (beta chain) was retrieved from a study of blood T cell repertoires in COVID-19 (dated by TCRdb to 2018 to 2020). Looking at the study overall: The collaborator samples originated in the United States, Italy and Spain and spanned the acute and convalescent phases of COVID-19. The prospective study material was composed of cDNA or gDNA derived from T cells, B-cell-depleted T cells, or PBMCs. Subjects who had been exposed to COVID-19, were actively infected with it, or had recovered from it provided the deeply sampled blood TCRbeta repertoires that made up the dataset. The repertoires were made available in a free public database intended to serve as a resource for research on the immune response to SARS-CoV-2. The samples were drawn from the first 160 participants of the ongoing ImmuneRACE study and from 950 to 1,500 subjects provided by 6 global collaborators. Sample metadata almost always included a de-identified subject ID, COVID-19 status, age in years and sex. Where available, HLA class I and class II types were obtained from metadata supplied by the sample provider rather than from assay-based typing. Summary of the overall study and its limitations: Clinical and demographic metadata were provided uncurated, with the amount varying by source and participant.

Spanning cysteine to phenylalanine, the CDR3 consists of 15 amino acids. Of the read, only the CDR3 DNA is kept; its 45 bases are in frame from base 1. Clipping removes 2 bases from V and 5 bases from J, with 7 as the unmatched junction base count. CDR1 MGHRA and CDR2 YSYEKL were looked up in the germline V gene. In Seattle, one collaborating source enrolled patients while the infection was active and tracked those patients longitudinally over the course of disease. The collaborating institutions used their own protocols to collect whole blood in K2EDTA tubes. For TCRbeta analysis, collaborator samples were shipped as frozen whole blood, as isolated PBMCs, or as DNA extracted from either sample type. With regard to this clone: Its antigen has not been determined. Per-base quality was not reported, and no clone a single base away is much larger than it.

The immunoSEQ Assay, a bias-controlled multiplex PCR, was used to amplify TCRbeta CDR3 regions from genomic DNA. As for how the authors treated the data: The number of nucleated cells in each sample was estimated by amplification of reference gene primers within the assay. To quantify the absolute abundance of each unique TCRbeta CDR3 rearrangement, sequence reads were collapsed and filtered. Productive Simpson clonality was computed per sample as the square root of Simpson's diversity index over productive rearrangements. TCRdb carries this immuneACCESS record with in-frame sequences only. Its versions omit some clonotypes, under half of them owing to an unresolved V gene in the studies checked, with the rest unexplained. That table gives V, J and clone size, and the DNA gave D and trimming. The sample has roughly 20,000 clones on record, 65% to 80% of them singletons. Around a sixth of the sample goes to the ten largest clones.

In this chain, TRBV4-1 is recombined with TRBJ2-7, with 9 junctional bases fitting TRBD1. The TCR was taken from a man aged 70 or older with COVID-19, enrolled during active disease. Sequencing was carried out using peripheral blood. In nucleotides, the sequence is TGCGCCAGCAGCCAAAGGACAGGGGCGGAAGACGAGCAGTACTTC. It translates to CASSQRTGAEDEQYF.